Listed below are T cell receptor beta chains from one sample, sequenced in a study of tumor-infiltrating lymphocytes in primary liver carcinoma. In TCRdb, the multiplex PCR reads were re-called with MiXCR into one record per CDR3 protein. The profile shows roughly 180,000 distinct CDR3 sequences, over 50% of them singletons. Sequencing input: peripheral blood. The receptors here all came from a man in his forties or fifties with primary liver carcinoma and hepatitis B virus infection. The CDR3 runs from the conserved cysteine through the conserved F or W. A D gene is named only where the DNA matches it firmly. Clone size is shown for a subset of rows, as once, few, many or a class of expanded clone.

v_gene	j_gene	abundance	d_gene	CDR3nt	CDR3aa
TRBV11-2	TRBJ2-5	.	TRBD1	TGTGCCAACAGCTTAGGGACAGGCGCCGCGGGGACCCAATACTTC	CANSLGTGAAGTQYF
TRBV18	TRBJ2-2	.	.	TGTGCCAGCTCACCACCATCACAGTACCTCACCGGGGAGCTGTTCTTT	CASSPPSQYLTGELFF
TRBV6-1	TRBJ2-3	.	.	TGTGCCAGCTTTAGCGGCTCTAGCACAGATACGCAGTATTTT	CASFSGSSTDTQYF
TRBV5-6	TRBJ2-1	few	.	TGTGCCAGCAGCTTGATGGCTAGCCCCCATGAGCAGTTCTTC	CASSLMASPHEQFF
TRBV6-5	TRBJ2-5	few	.	TGTGCCAGCAGTCCCCTCTTAGCTGGGGAGACCCAGTACTTC	CASSPLLAGETQYF
TRBV9	TRBJ1-1	.	TRBD1	TGTGCCAGCAGCGCTTTGACAGGGGAGACTGAAGCTTTCTTT	CASSALTGETEAFF
TRBV6-1	TRBJ2-7	few	.	TGTGCCAGCACCAACACGTATCTCTCCTACGAGCAGTACTTC	CASTNTYLSYEQYF
TRBV10-1	TRBJ2-1	.	.	TGCGCCAGCAGTGAGATTGAACCGCGGCGAGTGACCCTGGATGAGCAGTTCTTC	CASSEIEPRRVTLDEQFF
TRBV11-1	TRBJ2-2	.	.	TGTACCAGCAATCCGAGAGGGAACACCGGGGAGTTGTTTTTT	CTSNPRGNTGELFF
TRBV5-5	TRBJ2-7	few	TRBD2	TGTGCCAGCAGCCGCGGGGAGGCGGGACTAATTTCCTACGAGCAGTACTTC	CASSRGEAGLISYEQYF
TRBV7-9	TRBJ2-2	.	.	TGTACCAGCAGCTTAGGCAGTTTGACCGGGGAGCTGTTTTTT	CTSSLGSLTGELFF
TRBV11-2	TRBJ2-5	.	.	TGTGCCAGTAGCAATACTAGAGGCGAGACCCAGTACTTC	CASSNTRGETQYF
TRBV6-5	TRBJ2-1	.	.	TGTGCCAGCAGTTGGTCTCGAAATGAGCAGTTCTTC	CASSWSRNEQFF
TRBV6-5	TRBJ2-7	.	.	TGTGCCAGCAGCCCCCGCGGAGATCCCTCCTACGAGCAGTACTTC	CASSPRGDPSYEQYF
TRBV6-5	TRBJ2-1	many	TRBD1	TGTGCCAGCAGTTACCCGGGGACAGGGGGTAAACGTGAGCAGTTCTTC	CASSYPGTGGKREQFF
TRBV30	TRBJ2-1	.	TRBD2	TGTGCCTGGAGTTGGGGGGGAGCGGTAAAGGGGCAGTTCTTC	CAWSWGGAVKGQFF
TRBV6-5	TRBJ2-7	.	TRBD1	TGTGCCAGCACTTACTCTGGACAGGGGGGCAAGCAGTACTTC	CASTYSGQGGKQYF